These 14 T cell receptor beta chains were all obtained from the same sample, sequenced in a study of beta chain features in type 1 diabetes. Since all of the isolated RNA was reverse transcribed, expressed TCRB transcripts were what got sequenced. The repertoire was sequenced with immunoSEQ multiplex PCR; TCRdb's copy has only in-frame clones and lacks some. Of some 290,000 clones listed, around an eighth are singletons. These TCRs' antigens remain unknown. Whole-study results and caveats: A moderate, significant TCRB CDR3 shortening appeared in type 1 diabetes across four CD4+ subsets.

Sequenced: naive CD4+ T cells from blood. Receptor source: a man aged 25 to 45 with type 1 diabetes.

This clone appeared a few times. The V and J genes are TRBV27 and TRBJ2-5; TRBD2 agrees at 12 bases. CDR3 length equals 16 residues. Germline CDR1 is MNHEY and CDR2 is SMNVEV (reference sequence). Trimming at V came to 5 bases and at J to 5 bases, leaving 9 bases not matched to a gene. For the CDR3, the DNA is TGTGCCAGCAGTCCCGGACTAGCGGGAATGGGGGAGACCCAGTACTTC. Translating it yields CASSPGLAGMGETQYF.

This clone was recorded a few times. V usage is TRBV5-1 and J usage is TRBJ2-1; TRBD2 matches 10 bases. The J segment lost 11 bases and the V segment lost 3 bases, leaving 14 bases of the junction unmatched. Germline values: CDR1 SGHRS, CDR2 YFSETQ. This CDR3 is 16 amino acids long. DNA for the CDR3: TGCGCCAGCAGCTCAAGTTTGGTCCTAGCGGGAGTGAAGCAGTTCTTC. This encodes CASSSSLVLAGVKQFF.

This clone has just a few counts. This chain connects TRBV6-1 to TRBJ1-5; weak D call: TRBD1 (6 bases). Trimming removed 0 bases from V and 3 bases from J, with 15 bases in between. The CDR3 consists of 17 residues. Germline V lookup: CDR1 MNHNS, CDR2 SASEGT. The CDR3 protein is CASSEAVVRGDNQPQHF. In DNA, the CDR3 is TGTGCCAGCAGTGAAGCGGTTGTCAGGGGCGACAATCAGCCCCAGCATTTT.

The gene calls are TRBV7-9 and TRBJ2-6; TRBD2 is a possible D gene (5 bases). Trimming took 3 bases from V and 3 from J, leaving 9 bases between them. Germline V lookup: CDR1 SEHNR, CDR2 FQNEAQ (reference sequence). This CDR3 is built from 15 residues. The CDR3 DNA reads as TGTGCCAGCAGCTTTCGGGGAAATGGGGCCAACGTCCTGACTTTC. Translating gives CASSFRGNGANVLTF.

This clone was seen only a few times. This CDR3 reads CASRIDRYNEQFF. The CDR3, as DNA: TGTGCCAGCAGAATTGACAGGTACAATGAGCAGTTCTTC. The V call is TRBV28, the J call TRBJ2-1; maybe TRBD1 (6 bases). Germline V lookup: CDR1 MDHEN, CDR2 SYDVKM. V was clipped by 6 bases and J by 4 bases, with 10 bases between them. This CDR3 is built from 13 residues.

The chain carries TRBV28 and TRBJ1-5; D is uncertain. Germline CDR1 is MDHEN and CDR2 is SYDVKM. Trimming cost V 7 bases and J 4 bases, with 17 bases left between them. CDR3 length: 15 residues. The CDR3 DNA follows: TGTGCCAGCATCCCCCCCGGGAAGGGAAATCAGCCCCAGCATTTT. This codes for CASIPPGKGNQPQHF.

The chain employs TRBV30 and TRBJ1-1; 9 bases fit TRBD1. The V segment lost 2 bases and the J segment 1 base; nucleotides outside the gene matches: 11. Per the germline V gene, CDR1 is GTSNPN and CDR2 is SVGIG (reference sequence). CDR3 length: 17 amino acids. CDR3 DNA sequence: TGTGCCTGGAGTATCGGGACAGGGAAAAGGTGGAACACTGAAGCTTTCTTT. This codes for CAWSIGTGKRWNTEAFF. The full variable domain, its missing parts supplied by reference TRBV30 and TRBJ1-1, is SQTIHQWPATLVQPVGSPLSLECTVEGTSNPNLYWYRQAAGRGLQLLFYSVGIGQISSEVPQNLSASRPQDRQFILSSKKLLLSDSGFYLCAWSIGTGKRWNTEAFFGQGTRLTVV.

CDR3 in amino acids: CRADRTENTEAFF. The CDR3 DNA is TGCAGAGCCGACCGGACTGAGAACACTGAAGCTTTCTTT. The chain carries TRBV29-1 and TRBJ1-1; D is uncertain. The CDR3 is made up of 13 amino acids. Germline values: CDR1 SQVTM, CDR2 ANQGSEA.

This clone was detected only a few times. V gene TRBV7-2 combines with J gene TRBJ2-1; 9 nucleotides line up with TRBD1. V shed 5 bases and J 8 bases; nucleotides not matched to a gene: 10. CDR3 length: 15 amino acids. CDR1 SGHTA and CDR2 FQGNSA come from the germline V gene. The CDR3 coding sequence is TGTGCCAGCAGCCTCCTTATGGGACAGGGCTATGAGCAGTTCTTC. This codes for CASSLLMGQGYEQFF.

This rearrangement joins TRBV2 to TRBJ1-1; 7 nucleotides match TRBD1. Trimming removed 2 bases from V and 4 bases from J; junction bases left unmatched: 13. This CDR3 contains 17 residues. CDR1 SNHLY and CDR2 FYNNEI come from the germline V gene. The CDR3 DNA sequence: TGTGCCAGCAGTGAAACGTCGACAGGGATGGGCGGCACTGAAGCTTTCTTT. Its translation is CASSETSTGMGGTEAFF.

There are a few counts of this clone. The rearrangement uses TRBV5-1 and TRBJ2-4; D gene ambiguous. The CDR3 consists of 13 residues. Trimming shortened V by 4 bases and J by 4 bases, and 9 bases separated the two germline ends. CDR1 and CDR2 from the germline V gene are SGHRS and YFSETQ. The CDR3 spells CASSELSKNIQYF. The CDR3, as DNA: TGCGCCAGCAGCGAGCTGTCTAAAAACATTCAGTACTTC.

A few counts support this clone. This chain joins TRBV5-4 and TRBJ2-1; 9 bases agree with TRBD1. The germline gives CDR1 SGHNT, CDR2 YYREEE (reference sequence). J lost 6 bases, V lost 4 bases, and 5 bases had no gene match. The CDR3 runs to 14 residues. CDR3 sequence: CASSLDRGGNEQFF. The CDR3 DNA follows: TGTGCCAGCAGCCTGGACAGGGGAGGCAATGAGCAGTTCTTC.

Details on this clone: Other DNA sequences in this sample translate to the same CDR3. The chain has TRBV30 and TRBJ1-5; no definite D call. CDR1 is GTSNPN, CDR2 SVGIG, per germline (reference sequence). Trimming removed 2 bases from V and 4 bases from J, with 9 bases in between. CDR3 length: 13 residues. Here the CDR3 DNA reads TGTGCCTGGAGTTCGAGCGGGAATCAGCCCCAGCATTTT. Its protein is CAWSSSGNQPQHF. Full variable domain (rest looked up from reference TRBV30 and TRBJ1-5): SQTIHQWPATLVQPVGSPLSLECTVEGTSNPNLYWYRQAAGRGLQLLFYSVGIGQISSEVPQNLSASRPQDRQFILSSKKLLLSDSGFYLCAWSSSGNQPQHFGDGTRLSIL.

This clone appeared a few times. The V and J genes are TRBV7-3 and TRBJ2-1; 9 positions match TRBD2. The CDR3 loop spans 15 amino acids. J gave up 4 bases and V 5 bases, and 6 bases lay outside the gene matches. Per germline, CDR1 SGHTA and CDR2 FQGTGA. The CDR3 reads CASSNIAGVYNEQFF. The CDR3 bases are TGTGCCAGCAGCAATATAGCGGGAGTGTACAATGAGCAGTTCTTC.